This T cell receptor (beta chain) originates from a study of T-cell memory formation after mild COVID-19. The authors produced TCR alpha and TCR beta cDNA libraries with sample barcodes and UMIs by 5'RACE using constant-segment primers. TCRdb fed the 5' RACE reads into MiXCR, producing one record per CDR3 protein. The sample has roughly 510,000 distinct CDR3 sequences, 15% to 20% seen once. Trimming stripped 3 bases from V and 3 bases from J, with 8 bases between. The CDR3 sequence is 13 residues long. Germline V gives CDR1 MNHEY, CDR2 SMNVEV (reference sequence). The J gene is TRBJ1-2, the V gene TRBV27; unclear D gene. This TCR was sampled from an adult woman who had mild COVID-19 (a few samples of this study predate the infection). Cell type and time point are not known. Sequenced input: PBMCs or a T cell subset sorted from them (not recorded which). The CDR3 region has the DNA TGTGCCAGCAGTTTTTCGTTGGACTATGGCTACACCTTC. Residues: CASSFSLDYGYTF.